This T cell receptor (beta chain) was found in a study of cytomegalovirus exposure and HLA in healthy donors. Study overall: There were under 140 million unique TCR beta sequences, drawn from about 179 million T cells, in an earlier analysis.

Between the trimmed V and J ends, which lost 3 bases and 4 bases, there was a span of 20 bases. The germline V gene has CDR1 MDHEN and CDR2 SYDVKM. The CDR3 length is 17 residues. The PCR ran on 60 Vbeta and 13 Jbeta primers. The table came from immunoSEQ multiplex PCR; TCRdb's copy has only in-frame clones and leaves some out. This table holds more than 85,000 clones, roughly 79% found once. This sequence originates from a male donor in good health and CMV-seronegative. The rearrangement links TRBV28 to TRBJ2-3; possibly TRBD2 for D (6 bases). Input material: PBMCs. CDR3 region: CASSFEEGSTAPDTQYF. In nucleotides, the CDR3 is TGTGCCAGCAGTTTTGAGGAGGGATCAACTGCACCAGATACGCAGTATTTT.